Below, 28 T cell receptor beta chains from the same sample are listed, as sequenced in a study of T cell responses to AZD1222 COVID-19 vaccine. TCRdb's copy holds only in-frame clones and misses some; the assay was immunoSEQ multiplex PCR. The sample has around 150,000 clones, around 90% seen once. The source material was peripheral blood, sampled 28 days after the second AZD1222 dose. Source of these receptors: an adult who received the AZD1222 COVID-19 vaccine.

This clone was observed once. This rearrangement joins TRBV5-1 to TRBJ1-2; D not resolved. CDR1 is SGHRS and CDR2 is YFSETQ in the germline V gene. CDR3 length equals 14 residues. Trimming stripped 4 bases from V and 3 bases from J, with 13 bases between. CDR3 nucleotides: TGCGCCAGCAGCAAGGCTACATTTGACTATGGCTACACCTTC. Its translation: CASSKATFDYGYTF.

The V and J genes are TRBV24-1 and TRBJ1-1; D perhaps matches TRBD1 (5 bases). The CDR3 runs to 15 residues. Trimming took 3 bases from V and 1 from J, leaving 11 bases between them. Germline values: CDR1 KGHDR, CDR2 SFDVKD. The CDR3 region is CATSDTGAANTEAFF. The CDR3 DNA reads TGTGCCACCAGTGATACCGGGGCCGCGAACACTGAAGCTTTCTTT.

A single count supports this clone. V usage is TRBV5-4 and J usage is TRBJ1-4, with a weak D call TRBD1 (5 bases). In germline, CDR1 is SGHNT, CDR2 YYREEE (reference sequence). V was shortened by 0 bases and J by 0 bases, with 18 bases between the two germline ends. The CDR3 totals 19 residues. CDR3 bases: TGTGCCAGCAGCTTGGGAGGGCGTAGGGGATTCACAACTAATGAAAAACTGTTTTTT. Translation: CASSLGGRRGFTTNEKLFF.

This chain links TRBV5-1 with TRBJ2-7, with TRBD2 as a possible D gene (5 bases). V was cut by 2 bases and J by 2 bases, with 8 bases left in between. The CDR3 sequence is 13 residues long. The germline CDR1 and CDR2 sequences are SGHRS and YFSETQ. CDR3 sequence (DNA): TGCGCCAGCAGCTTCGGACTTCCCTACGAGCAGTACTTC. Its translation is CASSFGLPYEQYF.

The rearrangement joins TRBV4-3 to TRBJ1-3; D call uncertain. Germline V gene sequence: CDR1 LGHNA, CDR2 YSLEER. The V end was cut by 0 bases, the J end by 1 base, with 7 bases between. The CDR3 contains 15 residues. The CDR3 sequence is CASSQEAASGNTIYF. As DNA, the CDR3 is TGCGCCAGCAGCCAAGAAGCGGCATCTGGAAACACCATATATTTT.

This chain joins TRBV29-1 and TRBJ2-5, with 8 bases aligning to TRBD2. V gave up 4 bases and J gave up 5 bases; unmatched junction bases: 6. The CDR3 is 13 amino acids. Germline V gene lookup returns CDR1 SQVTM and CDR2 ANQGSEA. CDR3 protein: CSVAGRARETQYF. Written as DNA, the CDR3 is TGCAGCGTTGCCGGGAGGGCCAGGGAGACCCAGTACTTC.

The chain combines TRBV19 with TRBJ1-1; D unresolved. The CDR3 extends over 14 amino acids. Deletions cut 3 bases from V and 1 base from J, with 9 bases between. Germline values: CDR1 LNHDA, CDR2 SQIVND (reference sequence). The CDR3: CASSIISANTEAFF. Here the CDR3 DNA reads TGTGCCAGTAGTATCATATCTGCGAACACTGAAGCTTTCTTT. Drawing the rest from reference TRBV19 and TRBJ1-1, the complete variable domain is DGGITQSPKYLFRKEGQNVTLSCEQNLNHDAMYWYRQDPGQGLRLIYYSQIVNDFQKGDIAEGYSVSREKKESFPLTVTSAQKNPTAFYLCASSIISANTEAFFGQGTRLTVV.

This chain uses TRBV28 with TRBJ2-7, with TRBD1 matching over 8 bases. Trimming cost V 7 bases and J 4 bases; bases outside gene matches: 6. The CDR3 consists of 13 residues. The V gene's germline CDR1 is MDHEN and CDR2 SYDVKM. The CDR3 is CASKVQGAYEQYF. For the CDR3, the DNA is TGTGCCAGCAAGGTCCAGGGGGCTTACGAGCAGTACTTC.

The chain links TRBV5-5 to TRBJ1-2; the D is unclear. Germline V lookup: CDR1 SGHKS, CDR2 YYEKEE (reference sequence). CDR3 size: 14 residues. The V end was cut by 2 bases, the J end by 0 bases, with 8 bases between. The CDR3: CASSFSRANYGYTF. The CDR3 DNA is TGTGCCAGCAGCTTTTCCCGAGCTAACTATGGCTACACCTTC.

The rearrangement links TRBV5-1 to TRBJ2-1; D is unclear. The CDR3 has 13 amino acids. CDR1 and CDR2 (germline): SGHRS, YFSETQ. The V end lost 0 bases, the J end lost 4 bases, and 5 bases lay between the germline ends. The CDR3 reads CASSLDKYNEQFF. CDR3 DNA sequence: TGCGCCAGCAGCTTGGACAAATACAATGAGCAGTTCTTC.

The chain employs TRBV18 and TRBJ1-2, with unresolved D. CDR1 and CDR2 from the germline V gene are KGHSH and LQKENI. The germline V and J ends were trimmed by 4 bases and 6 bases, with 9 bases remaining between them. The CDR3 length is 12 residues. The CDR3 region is CASSLRGNGYTF. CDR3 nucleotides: TGTGCCAGCTCACTGAGAGGGAATGGCTACACCTTC.

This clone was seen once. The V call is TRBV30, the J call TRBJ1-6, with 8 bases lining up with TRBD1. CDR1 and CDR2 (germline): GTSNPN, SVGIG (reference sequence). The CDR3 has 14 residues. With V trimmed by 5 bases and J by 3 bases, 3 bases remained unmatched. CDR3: CAWQTGDYNSPLHF. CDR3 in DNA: TGTGCCTGGCAGACAGGGGACTATAATTCACCCCTCCACTTT.

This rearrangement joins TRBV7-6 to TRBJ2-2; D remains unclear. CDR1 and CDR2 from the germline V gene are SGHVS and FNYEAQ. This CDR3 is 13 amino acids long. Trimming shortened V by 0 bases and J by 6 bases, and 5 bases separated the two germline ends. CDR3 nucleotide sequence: TGTGCCAGCAGCTTAGCTAGGGCCGGGGAGCTGTTTTTT. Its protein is CASSLARAGELFF.

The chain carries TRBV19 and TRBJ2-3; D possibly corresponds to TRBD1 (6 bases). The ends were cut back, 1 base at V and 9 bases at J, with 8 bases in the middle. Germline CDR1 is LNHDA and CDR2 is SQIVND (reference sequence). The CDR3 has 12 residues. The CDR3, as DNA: TGTGCCAGTAGTATAGGACAGGCGACGCAGTATTTT. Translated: CASSIGQATQYF.

CDR3 sequence (DNA): TGTGCCACCAGCGGATCGGGACTAGCGGGAGTCTACGAGCAGTACTTC. Protein: CATSGSGLAGVYEQYF. The chain combines TRBV15 with TRBJ2-7, with 14 bases fitting TRBD2. The CDR3 totals 16 residues. CDR1 is LNHNV and CDR2 is YYDKDF in the germline V gene (reference sequence). V lost 5 bases and J lost 3; bases outside the gene matches: 6.

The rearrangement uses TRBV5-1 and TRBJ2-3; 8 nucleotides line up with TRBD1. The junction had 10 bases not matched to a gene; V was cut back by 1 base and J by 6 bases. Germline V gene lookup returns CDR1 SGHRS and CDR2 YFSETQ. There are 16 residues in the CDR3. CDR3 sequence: CASSLQGQGSTDTQYF. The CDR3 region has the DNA TGCGCCAGCAGCTTGCAAGGACAGGGAAGTACGGATACGCAGTATTTT.

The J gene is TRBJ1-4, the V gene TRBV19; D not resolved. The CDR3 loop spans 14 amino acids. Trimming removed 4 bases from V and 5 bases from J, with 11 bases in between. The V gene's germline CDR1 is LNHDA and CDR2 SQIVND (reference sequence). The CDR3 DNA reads TGTGCCAGTAGTACGAGCAGCCAAAATGAAAAACTGTTTTTT. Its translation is CASSTSSQNEKLFF.

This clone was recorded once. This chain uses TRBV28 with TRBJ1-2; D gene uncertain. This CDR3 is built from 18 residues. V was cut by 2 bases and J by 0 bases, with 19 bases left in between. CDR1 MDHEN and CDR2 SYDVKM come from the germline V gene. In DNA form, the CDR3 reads TGTGCCAGCAGTTTAGATGAAGGACTCTTAAACCCTAACTATGGCTACACCTTC. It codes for CASSLDEGLLNPNYGYTF.

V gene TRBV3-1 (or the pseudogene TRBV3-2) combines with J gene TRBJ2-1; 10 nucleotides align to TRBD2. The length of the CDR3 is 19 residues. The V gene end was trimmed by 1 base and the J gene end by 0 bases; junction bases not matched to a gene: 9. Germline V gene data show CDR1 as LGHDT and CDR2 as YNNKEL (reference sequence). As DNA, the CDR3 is TGTGCCAGCAGCCAAGGTAGGACTAGCGGATGGAGCTCCTACAATGAGCAGTTCTTC. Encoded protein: CASSQGRTSGWSSYNEQFF.

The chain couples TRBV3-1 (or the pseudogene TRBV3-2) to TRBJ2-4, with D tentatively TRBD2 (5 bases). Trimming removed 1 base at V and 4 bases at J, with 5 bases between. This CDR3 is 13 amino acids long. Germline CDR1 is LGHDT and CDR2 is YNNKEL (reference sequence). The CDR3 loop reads CASSQAGKNIQYF. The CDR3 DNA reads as TGTGCCAGCAGCCAAGCGGGAAAAAACATTCAGTACTTC.

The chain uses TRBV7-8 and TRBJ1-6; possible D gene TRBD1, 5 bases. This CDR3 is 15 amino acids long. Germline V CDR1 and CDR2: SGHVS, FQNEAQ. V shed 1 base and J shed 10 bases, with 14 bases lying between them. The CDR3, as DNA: TGTGCCAGCAGCTTAGGCGGACAACGGCAGTCACCCCTCCACTTT. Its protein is CASSLGGQRQSPLHF.

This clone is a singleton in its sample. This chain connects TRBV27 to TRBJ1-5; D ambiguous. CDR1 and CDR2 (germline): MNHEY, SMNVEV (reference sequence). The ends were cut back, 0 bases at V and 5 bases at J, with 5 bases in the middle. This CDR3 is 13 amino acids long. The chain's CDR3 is CASSLSGDQPQHF. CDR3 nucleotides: TGTGCCAGCAGTTTATCAGGAGATCAGCCCCAGCATTTT.

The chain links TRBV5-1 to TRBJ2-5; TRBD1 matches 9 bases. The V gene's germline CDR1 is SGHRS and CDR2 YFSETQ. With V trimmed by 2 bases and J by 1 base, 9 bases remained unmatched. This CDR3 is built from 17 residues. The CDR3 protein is CASSFNRDRDFQETQYF. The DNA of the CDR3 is TGCGCCAGCAGCTTTAACCGGGACAGGGATTTCCAAGAGACCCAGTACTTC. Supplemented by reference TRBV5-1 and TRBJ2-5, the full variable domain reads KAGVTQTPRYLIKTRGQQVTLSCSPISGHRSVSWYQQTPGQGLQFLFEYFSETQRNKGNFPGRFSGRQFSNSRSEMNVSTLELGDSALYLCASSFNRDRDFQETQYFGPGTRLLVL.

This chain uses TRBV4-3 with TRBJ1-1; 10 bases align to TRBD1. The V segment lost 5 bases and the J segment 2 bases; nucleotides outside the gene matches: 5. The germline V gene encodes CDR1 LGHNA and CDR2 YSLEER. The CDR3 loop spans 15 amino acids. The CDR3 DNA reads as TGCGCCAGCAGCGACCGGGACAGGGGTAACACTGAAGCTTTCTTT. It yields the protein CASSDRDRGNTEAFF.

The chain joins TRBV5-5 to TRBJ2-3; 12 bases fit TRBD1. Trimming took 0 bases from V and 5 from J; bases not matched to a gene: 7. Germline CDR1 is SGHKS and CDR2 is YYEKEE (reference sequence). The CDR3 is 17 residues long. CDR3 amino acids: CASSLEGTGGGVDTQYF. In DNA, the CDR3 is TGTGCCAGCAGCTTGGAAGGGACAGGGGGCGGGGTAGATACGCAGTATTTT.

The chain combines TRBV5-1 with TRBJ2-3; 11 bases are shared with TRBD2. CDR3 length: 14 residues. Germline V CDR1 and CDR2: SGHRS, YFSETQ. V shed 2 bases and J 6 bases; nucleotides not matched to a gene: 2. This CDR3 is CASSFSGRADTQYF. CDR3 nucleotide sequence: TGCGCCAGCAGCTTTAGCGGGAGGGCCGATACGCAGTATTTT.

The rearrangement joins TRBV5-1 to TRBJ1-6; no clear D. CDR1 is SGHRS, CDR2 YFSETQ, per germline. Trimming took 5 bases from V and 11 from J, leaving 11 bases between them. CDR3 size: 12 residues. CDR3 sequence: CASSQEGPPLHF. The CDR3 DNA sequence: TGCGCCAGCAGTCAGGAAGGCCCACCCCTCCACTTT.

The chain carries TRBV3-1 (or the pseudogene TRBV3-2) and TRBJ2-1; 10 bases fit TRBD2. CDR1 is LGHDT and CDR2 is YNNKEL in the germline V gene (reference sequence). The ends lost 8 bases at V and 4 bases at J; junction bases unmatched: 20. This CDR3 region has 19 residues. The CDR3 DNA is TGTGCCAGCGGAGGCCGGGCTAGCGGGAGCCCCGACCATTACAATGAGCAGTTCTTC. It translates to CASGGRASGSPDHYNEQFF.